This T cell receptor beta chain was observed in a study of Tregs in tolerant kidney transplant recipients (dated 2019 in TCRdb). With respect to the entire study: The study applied TCRbeta sequencing to find donor-specific regulatory T cells before combined kidney and bone marrow transplantation and then followed those same cells after transplant. The research as a whole found: Donor-specific Treg expansion was found to exceed global Treg expansion in tolerant patients, suggesting antigen-driven rather than nonspecific expansion. Expanding Tregs with activated donor B cells appeared to identify the most biologically relevant and donor-specific TCRbeta repertoire. Biological reproducibility was not examined directly, but technical replication error appeared to be minimal. Because only a small number of patients were included, the study had limitations, and the results will need to be validated in larger populations as well as under other immunosuppression protocols. For some patients, the PCR primers changed as time went on, which meant samples from those patients could not be compared with one another at the nucleotide level.

For TCRbeta CDR3 sequencing, genomic DNA from the sorted cells was extracted using the QIAGEN DNeasy Blood and Tissue Kit. Through immunoSEQ, high-throughput TCRbeta CDR3 sequencing was done commercially, including PCR amplification with internal controls and bias correction. In the authors' own workflow: Unique productive TCRbeta sequences were defined by CDR3 nucleotide sequence where primers matched, and otherwise by CDR3 amino acid sequence together with Vbeta and Jbeta genes. As a correction for sorting error, sequences shared between sorted populations at a frequency ratio of 2:1 or less were discarded, and the remaining shared sequences were assigned to the higher population. A sequence was defined as donor-reactive if the sequence was expanded at least 5-fold in CFSE-low cells compared with unstimulated cells and had a frequency of at least 0.01% in CFSE-low cells. Repertoire divergence was quantified by Jensen-Shannon divergence calculated from the top 100 TCRbeta sequences ranked by frequency. When a sample had multiple sequencing runs, each run was corrected for sorting error separately and the runs were then pooled. TCRdb carries this immuneACCESS record with in-frame sequences only. Its versions omit some clonotypes, under half of them owing to an unresolved V gene in the studies checked, with the rest unexplained. The V and J calls and the clone size are those of that table, but D and trimming were determined from the DNA. For this sample the table gives fewer than 60,000 clones, of which about 91% were detected only once. The top ten constitute 12% to 15% of the sample.

A remark on this clone: The target of this receptor is not known. The junction shows a germline mismatch at one end, possibly a read error.

Related donors were used in the transplants with nonmyeloablative bone marrow transplantation, and mixed chimerism was transient in the human trials. Unstimulated Tregs (CD4+CD25+CD127-), CD4+ non-Tregs (CD4+CD25-), CD4 and CD8 cells were FACS-sorted from thawed PBMCs. The patients were a handful of recipients of combined kidney and bone marrow transplants from the ITN036ST trial, and samples were available only from these trial subjects. Healthy control blood was processed to PBMCs by Ficoll density gradient and cryopreserved, and patient PBMCs were collected before and after transplant. The sequencing here drew on CD8+ T cells from blood (PBMCs), taken 24 months after the transplant. The TCR comes from a human patient who received a combined kidney and bone marrow transplant. In transplant recipients, some T cells may be of donor rather than host origin.

The nucleotides are TGTGTCAGTCACTGGGGACATGAACCTTCGGGGGCCAACGTCCTGACTTTC. Its coded protein is CVSHWGHEPSGANVLTF. The chain was built from TRBV19 and TRBJ2-6, with TRBD1 as a weak D call on 6 bases. Looking up the germline V gene (reference sequence) yields CDR1 LNHDA and CDR2 SQIVND. From cysteine to phenylalanine, the CDR3 is 17 amino acids long. The read is trimmed to its CDR3 DNA, 51 bases read in frame from base 1.